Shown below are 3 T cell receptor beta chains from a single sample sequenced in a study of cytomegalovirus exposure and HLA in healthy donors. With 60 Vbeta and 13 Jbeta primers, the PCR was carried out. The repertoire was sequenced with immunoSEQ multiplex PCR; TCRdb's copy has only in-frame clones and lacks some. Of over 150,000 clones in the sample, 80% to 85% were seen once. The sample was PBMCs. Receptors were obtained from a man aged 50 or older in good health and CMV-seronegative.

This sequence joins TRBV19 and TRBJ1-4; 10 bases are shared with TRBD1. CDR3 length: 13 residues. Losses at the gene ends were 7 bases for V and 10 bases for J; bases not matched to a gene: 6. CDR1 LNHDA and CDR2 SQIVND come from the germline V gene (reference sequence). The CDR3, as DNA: TGTGCCAGTAATGACAGGGGGCTTCGAAAACTGTTTTTT. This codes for CASNDRGLRKLFF.

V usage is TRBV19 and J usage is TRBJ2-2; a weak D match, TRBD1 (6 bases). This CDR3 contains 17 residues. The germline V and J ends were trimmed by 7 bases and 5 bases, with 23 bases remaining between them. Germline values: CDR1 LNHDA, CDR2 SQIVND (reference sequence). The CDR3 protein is CASNGGWGQGRTGELFF. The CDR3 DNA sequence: TGTGCCAGTAACGGTGGGTGGGGGCAGGGACGAACCGGGGAGCTGTTTTTT. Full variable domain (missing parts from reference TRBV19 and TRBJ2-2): DGGITQSPKYLFRKEGQNVTLSCEQNLNHDAMYWYRQDPGQGLRLIYYSQIVNDFQKGDIAEGYSVSREKKESFPLTVTSAQKNPTAFYLCASNGGWGQGRTGELFFGEGSRLTVL.

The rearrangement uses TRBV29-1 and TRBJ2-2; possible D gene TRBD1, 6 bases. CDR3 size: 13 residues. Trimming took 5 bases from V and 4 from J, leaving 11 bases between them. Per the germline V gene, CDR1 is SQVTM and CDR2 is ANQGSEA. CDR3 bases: TGCAGCGTTACATACAGGGCCACCGGGGAGCTGTTTTTT. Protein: CSVTYRATGELFF.